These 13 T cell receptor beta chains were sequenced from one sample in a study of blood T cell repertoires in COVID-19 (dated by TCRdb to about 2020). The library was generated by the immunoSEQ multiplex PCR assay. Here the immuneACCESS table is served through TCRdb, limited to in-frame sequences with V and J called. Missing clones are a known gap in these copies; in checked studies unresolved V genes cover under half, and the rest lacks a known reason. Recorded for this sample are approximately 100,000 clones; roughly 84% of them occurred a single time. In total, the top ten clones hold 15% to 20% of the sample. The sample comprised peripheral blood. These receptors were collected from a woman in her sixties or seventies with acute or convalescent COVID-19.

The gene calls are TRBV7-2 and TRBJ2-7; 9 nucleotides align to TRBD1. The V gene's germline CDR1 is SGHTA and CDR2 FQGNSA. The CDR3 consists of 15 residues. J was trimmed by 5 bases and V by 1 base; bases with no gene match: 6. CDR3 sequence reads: CASSLDFGQGNEQYF. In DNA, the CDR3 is TGTGCCAGCAGCTTAGACTTTGGACAGGGGAACGAGCAGTACTTC. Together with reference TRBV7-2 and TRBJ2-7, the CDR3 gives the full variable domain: GAGVSQSPSNKVTEKGKDVELRCDPISGHTALYWYRQSLGQGLEFLIYFQGNSAPDKSGLPSDRFSAERTGGSVSTLTIQRTQQEDSAVYLCASSLDFGQGNEQYFGPGTRLTVT.

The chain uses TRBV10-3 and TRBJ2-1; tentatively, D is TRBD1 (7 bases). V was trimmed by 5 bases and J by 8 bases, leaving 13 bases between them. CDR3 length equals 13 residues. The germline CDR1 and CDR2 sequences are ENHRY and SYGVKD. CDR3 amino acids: CAISNRGGDEQFF. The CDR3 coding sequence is TGTGCCATCAGTAACAGGGGCGGGGATGAGCAGTTCTTC.

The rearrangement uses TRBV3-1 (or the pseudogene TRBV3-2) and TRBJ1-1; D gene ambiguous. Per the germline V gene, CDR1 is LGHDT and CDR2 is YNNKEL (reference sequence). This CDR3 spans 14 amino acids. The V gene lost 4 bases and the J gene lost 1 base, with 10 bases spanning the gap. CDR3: CASSPRVGNTEAFF. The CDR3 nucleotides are TGTGCCAGCAGCCCGCGGGTCGGGAACACTGAAGCTTTCTTT.

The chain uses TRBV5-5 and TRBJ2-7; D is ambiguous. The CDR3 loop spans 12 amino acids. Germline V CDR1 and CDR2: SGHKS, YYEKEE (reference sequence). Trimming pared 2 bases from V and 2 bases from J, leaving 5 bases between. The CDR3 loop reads CASSFSAYEQYF. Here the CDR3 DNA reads TGTGCCAGCAGCTTCTCCGCCTACGAGCAGTACTTC.

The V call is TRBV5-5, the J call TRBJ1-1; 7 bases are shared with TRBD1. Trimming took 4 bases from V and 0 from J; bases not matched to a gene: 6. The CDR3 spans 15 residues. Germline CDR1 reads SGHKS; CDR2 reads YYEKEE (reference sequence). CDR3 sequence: CASSRTTGLNTEAFF. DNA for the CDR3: TGTGCCAGCAGCCGAACGACAGGGCTGAACACTGAAGCTTTCTTT.

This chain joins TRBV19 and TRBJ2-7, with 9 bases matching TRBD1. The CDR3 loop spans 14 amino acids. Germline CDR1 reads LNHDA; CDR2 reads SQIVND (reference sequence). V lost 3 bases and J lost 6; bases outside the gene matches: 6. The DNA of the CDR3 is TGTGCCAGTAGTATGTTGGGACAGGGAGGCGAGCAGTACTTC. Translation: CASSMLGQGGEQYF.

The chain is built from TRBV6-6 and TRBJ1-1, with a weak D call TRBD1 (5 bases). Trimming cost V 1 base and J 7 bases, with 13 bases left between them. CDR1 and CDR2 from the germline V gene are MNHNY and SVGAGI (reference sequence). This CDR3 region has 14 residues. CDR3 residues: CASSYWGSRGEAFF. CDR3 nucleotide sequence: TGTGCCAGCAGTTACTGGGGATCTAGGGGTGAAGCTTTCTTT.

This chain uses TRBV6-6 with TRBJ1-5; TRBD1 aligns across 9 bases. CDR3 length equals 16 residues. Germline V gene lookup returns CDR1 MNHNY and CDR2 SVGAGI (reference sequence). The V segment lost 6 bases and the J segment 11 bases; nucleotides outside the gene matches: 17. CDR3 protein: CASRGWDRENLLTQHF. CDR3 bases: TGTGCCAGCAGGGGCTGGGACAGGGAAAATTTATTGACCCAGCATTTT.

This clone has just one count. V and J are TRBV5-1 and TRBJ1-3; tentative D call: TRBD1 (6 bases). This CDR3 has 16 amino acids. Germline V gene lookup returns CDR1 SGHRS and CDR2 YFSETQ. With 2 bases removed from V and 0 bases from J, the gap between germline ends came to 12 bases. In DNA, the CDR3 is TGCGCCAGCAGCTTACAGGGTCCAAGCTCTGGAAACACCATATATTTT. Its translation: CASSLQGPSSGNTIYF.

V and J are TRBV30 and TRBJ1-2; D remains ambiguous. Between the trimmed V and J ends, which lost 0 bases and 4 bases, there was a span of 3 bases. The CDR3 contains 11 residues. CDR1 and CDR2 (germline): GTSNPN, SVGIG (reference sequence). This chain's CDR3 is CAWSVGYGYTF. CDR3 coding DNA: TGTGCCTGGAGTGTCGGCTATGGCTACACCTTC.

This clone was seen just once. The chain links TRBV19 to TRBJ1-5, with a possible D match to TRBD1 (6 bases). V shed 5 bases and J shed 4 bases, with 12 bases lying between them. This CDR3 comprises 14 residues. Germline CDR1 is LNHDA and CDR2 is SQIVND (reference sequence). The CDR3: CASSWGPGNQPQHF. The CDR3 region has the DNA TGTGCCAGTAGTTGGGGGCCTGGTAATCAGCCCCAGCATTTT. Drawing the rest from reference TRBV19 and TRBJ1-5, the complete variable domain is DGGITQSPKYLFRKEGQNVTLSCEQNLNHDAMYWYRQDPGQGLRLIYYSQIVNDFQKGDIAEGYSVSREKKESFPLTVTSAQKNPTAFYLCASSWGPGNQPQHFGDGTRLSIL.

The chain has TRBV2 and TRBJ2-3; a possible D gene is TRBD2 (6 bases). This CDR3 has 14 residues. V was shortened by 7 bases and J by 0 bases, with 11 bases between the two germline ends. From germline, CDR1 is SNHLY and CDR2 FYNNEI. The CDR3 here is CASKPGTSTDTQYF. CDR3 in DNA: TGTGCCAGCAAGCCAGGGACTAGCACAGATACGCAGTATTTT.

CDR3: CASSEGQGAEKLFF. CDR3 DNA: TGTGCCAGCAGTGAGGGACAGGGGGCTGAAAAACTGTTTTTT. V gene TRBV6-1 combines with J gene TRBJ1-4; TRBD1 matches at 12 bases. CDR1 is MNHNS and CDR2 is SASEGT in the germline V gene. V lost 3 bases, J lost 7 bases, and 0 bases stayed unmatched. The length of the CDR3 is 14 residues.